This T cell receptor (beta chain) was captured in a study of shared clonotypes between healthy human individuals. Study-wide context: Donors had three CD4 naive, three CD4 memory, two CD8 naive and one CD8 memory plate apiece.

Some clones are missing from TCRdb's copy, which holds only in-frame ones; the method was immunoSEQ multiplex PCR. Among millions of clones listed, just over 90% were seen once. Trimming took off 0 bases at V and 5 bases at J, with 8 bases between the two ends. CDR1 and CDR2 (germline): LNHDA, SQIVND (reference sequence). The CDR3 is 14 residues long. This chain links TRBV19 with TRBJ1-5, with D uncertain. Specimen: naive CD4+ T cells sorted from blood. Subset given: CD45RA+ positively selected. The clonotype was recovered from a man aged 18 to 29 in good health. The CDR3: CASSIEDGYQPQHF. In DNA, the CDR3 is TGTGCCAGTAGTATAGAGGACGGTTATCAGCCCCAGCATTTT.